These 25 T cell receptor beta chains were all obtained from the same sample, sequenced in a study of T cell responses to AZD1222 COVID-19 vaccine. Profiled with immunoSEQ multiplex PCR; TCRdb holds only in-frame clones, not every one. There are about 140,000 clones in the sample; about 88% occur only once, and approximately 3% lies in the top ten. The sample here was peripheral blood, taken 28 days after the second AZD1222 dose. Receptor source: an adult who received the AZD1222 COVID-19 vaccine.

The chain employs TRBV2 and TRBJ1-1, with TRBD1 matching over 8 bases. The germline gives CDR1 SNHLY, CDR2 FYNNEI. Losses at the gene ends were 4 bases for V and 4 bases for J; bases not matched to a gene: 5. The CDR3 contains 14 residues. The chain's CDR3 is CASSGQGSSTEAFF. Here the CDR3 DNA reads TGTGCCAGCAGTGGACAGGGGTCGAGCACTGAAGCTTTCTTT. Filled out from reference TRBV2 and TRBJ1-1, the complete variable domain reads EPEVTQTPSHQVTQMGQEVILRCVPISNHLYFYWYRQILGQKVEFLVSFYNNEISEKSEIFDDQFSVERPDGSNFTLKIRSTKLEDSAMYFCASSGQGSSTEAFFGQGTRLTVV.

The chain uses TRBV7-9 and TRBJ1-5; D gene ambiguous. CDR1 is SEHNR, CDR2 FQNEAQ, per germline (reference sequence). CDR3 length: 13 residues. V lost 5 bases to trimming and J lost 0 bases, with 5 bases between them. The CDR3 coding sequence is TGTGCCAGCAGCAGCAATAGCAATCAGCCCCAGCATTTT. Translation: CASSSNSNQPQHF.

The chain has TRBV24-1 and TRBJ2-7; possibly TRBD1 or TRBD2 for D (5 bases each). CDR1 and CDR2 from the germline V gene are KGHDR and SFDVKD. CDR3 size: 14 residues. The germline V and J ends were trimmed by 12 bases and 2 bases, with 19 bases remaining between them. The CDR3 spells CAVHRGAYAYEQYF. Here the CDR3 DNA reads TGTGCCGTCCATCGAGGGGCCTATGCCTACGAGCAGTACTTC.

The chain joins TRBV12-3 or TRBV12-4 to TRBJ2-1; TRBD2 might be the D (6 bases). The CDR3 extends over 13 amino acids. The V gene lost 6 bases and the J gene lost 10 bases, with 16 bases spanning the gap. The CDR3 spells CASRPGLSTEQFF. CDR3 sequence (DNA): TGTGCCAGCAGACCAGGACTATCCACCGAGCAGTTCTTC.

The rearrangement joins TRBV4-1 to TRBJ1-2, with 10 bases that match TRBD1. The germline V gene has CDR1 MGHRA and CDR2 YSYEKL. The CDR3 runs to 18 residues. The V gene end was trimmed by 3 bases and the J gene end by 8 bases; junction bases not matched to a gene: 18. This chain's CDR3 is CASSHGIGQGDFFWGYTF. CDR3 nucleotide sequence: TGCGCCAGCAGCCACGGAATCGGACAGGGGGATTTCTTCTGGGGCTACACCTTC.

This clone was seen a handful of times. The chain combines TRBV28 with TRBJ2-2; TRBD1 agrees at 10 bases. CDR3 size: 15 residues. J lost 4 bases, V lost 5 bases, and 4 bases had no gene match. Looked up from germline, CDR1 is MDHEN and CDR2 is SYDVKM. This CDR3 reads CASSTGTGATGELFF. CDR3 DNA sequence: TGTGCCAGCAGTACCGGGACAGGGGCCACCGGGGAGCTGTTTTTT. The variable domain in full, with the rest retrieved from reference TRBV28 and TRBJ2-2, is DVKVTQSSRYLVKRTGEKVFLECVQDMDHENMFWYRQDPGLGLRLIYFSYDVKMKEKGDIPEGYSVSREKKERFSLILESASTNQTSMYLCASSTGTGATGELFFGEGSRLTVL.

J is TRBJ2-3 and V is TRBV2, with 8 positions matching TRBD1. Germline CDR1 reads SNHLY; CDR2 reads FYNNEI. Germline trimming cut 8 bases from V and 2 bases from J; bases unmatched to any gene: 6. There are 14 residues in the CDR3. CDR3 residues: CASGRQGYTDTQYF. CDR3 in DNA: TGTGCCAGCGGAAGACAGGGGTACACAGATACGCAGTATTTT. Using reference TRBV2 and TRBJ2-3 for the parts outside the CDR3, the full variable domain is EPEVTQTPSHQVTQMGQEVILRCVPISNHLYFYWYRQILGQKVEFLVSFYNNEISEKSEIFDDQFSVERPDGSNFTLKIRSTKLEDSAMYFCASGRQGYTDTQYFGPGTRLTVL.

The chain joins TRBV29-1 to TRBJ1-2; D is unclear. CDR1 and CDR2 (germline): SQVTM, ANQGSEA. Trimming removed 4 bases from V and 10 bases from J, with 13 bases in between. CDR3 length equals 11 residues. CDR3 DNA sequence: TGCAGCGTTGGAACGGCTACCGACTACACCTTC. Translated: CSVGTATDYTF.

This clone came up a few times. This chain joins TRBV5-1 and TRBJ1-2; 7 bases line up with TRBD1. This CDR3 has 17 residues. Losses at the gene ends were 0 bases for V and 3 bases for J; bases not matched to a gene: 11. The germline CDR1 and CDR2 sequences are SGHRS and YFSETQ. The CDR3, as DNA: TGCGCCAGCAGCTTGGCCTCTAGGCAGGGGGAAGACTATGGCTACACCTTC. This translates into CASSLASRQGEDYGYTF.

The chain links TRBV13 to TRBJ2-2; D may match TRBD1 or TRBD2 (5 bases each). This CDR3 has 14 residues. V was clipped by 1 base and J by 5 bases, with 8 bases between them. Germline V CDR1 and CDR2: PRHDT, FYEKMQ (reference sequence). CDR3 residues: CASSLEWGTGELFF. The CDR3 DNA reads as TGTGCCAGCAGCTTAGAGTGGGGGACCGGGGAGCTGTTTTTT.

The chain is built from TRBV10-3 and TRBJ2-1, with 8 bases matching TRBD1. Germline V gives CDR1 ENHRY, CDR2 SYGVKD. Losses at the gene ends were 0 bases for V and 6 bases for J; bases not matched to a gene: 7. This CDR3 is 16 amino acids long. Written as DNA, the CDR3 is TGTGCCATCAGTGAGTCGACAGGGGCTAATATCAATGAGCAGTTCTTC. Protein: CAISESTGANINEQFF.

The chain couples TRBV10-3 to TRBJ2-3; 10 bases line up with TRBD2. From germline, CDR1 is ENHRY and CDR2 SYGVKD. The CDR3 covers 15 residues. V gave up 10 bases and J gave up 0 bases; unmatched junction bases: 7. The CDR3 bases are TGTGCCACCAGAGGACTAGCGGCTAGCACAGATACGCAGTATTTT. Translated: CATRGLAASTDTQYF.

The rearrangement links TRBV5-6 to TRBJ1-1, with D possibly TRBD1 on 5 matching bases. The CDR3 totals 13 residues. Trimming took off 5 bases at V and 1 base at J, with 9 bases between the two ends. CDR1 and CDR2 (germline): SGHDT, YYEEEE. This CDR3 reads CASRPTGNTEAFF. CDR3 sequence (DNA): TGTGCCAGCAGGCCAACAGGGAACACTGAAGCTTTCTTT. Full variable domain (missing parts from reference TRBV5-6 and TRBJ1-1): DAGVTQSPTHLIKTRGQQVTLRCSPKSGHDTVSWYQQALGQGPQFIFQYYEEEERQRGNFPDRFSGHQFPNYSSELNVNALLLGDSALYLCASRPTGNTEAFFGQGTRLTVV.

This clone was recorded only once. The V gene is TRBV18, the J gene TRBJ2-7; D may be TRBD2 (5 bases). CDR1 and CDR2 (germline): KGHSH, LQKENI. Trimming shortened V by 3 bases and J by 7 bases, and 16 bases separated the two germline ends. CDR3 length equals 14 residues. CDR3: CASSPAPVPGEQYF. CDR3 nucleotides: TGTGCCAGCTCACCGGCCCCAGTTCCGGGAGAGCAGTACTTC.

The chain couples TRBV9 to TRBJ2-3; possible D gene TRBD2, 5 bases. V was clipped by 0 bases and J by 2 bases, with 13 bases between them. Per the germline V gene, CDR1 is SGDLS and CDR2 is YYNGEE. The CDR3 extends over 16 amino acids. Here the CDR3 DNA reads TGTGCCAGCAGCGTAGACGCTAGCTATGACACAGATACGCAGTATTTT. Translating it yields CASSVDASYDTDTQYF.

This CDR3 reads CASSLAGTGFYEQFF. In nucleotides, the CDR3 is TGTGCCAGCAGCTTGGCCGGGACAGGGTTTTATGAGCAGTTCTTC. The chain couples TRBV5-4 to TRBJ2-1; TRBD1 matches 9 bases. Losses at the gene ends were 0 bases for V and 8 bases for J; bases not matched to a gene: 6. Germline loops: CDR1 SGHNT, CDR2 YYREEE (reference sequence). The CDR3 is made up of 15 amino acids.

This chain connects TRBV30 to TRBJ2-7; TRBD1 might be the D (6 bases). V was clipped by 4 bases and J by 0 bases, with 13 bases between them. The V gene's germline CDR1 is GTSNPN and CDR2 SVGIG (reference sequence). The CDR3 has 14 residues. CDR3 protein: CAWTRDMYSYEQYF. CDR3 nucleotides: TGTGCCTGGACCCGGGACATGTACTCCTACGAGCAGTACTTC.

This sequence joins TRBV7-9 and TRBJ2-7; D is possibly TRBD2 (5 bases). The CDR3 is 14 residues long. Trimming stripped 4 bases from V and 6 bases from J, with 16 bases between. Germline V gene lookup returns CDR1 SEHNR and CDR2 FQNEAQ (reference sequence). DNA for the CDR3: TGTGCCAGCAGCTCTTCTAGTAGCGTTGCCGAGCAGTACTTC. Encoded protein: CASSSSSSVAEQYF.

This chain connects TRBV13 to TRBJ2-2, with D maybe TRBD2 (5 bases). The CDR3 has 15 residues. Per germline, CDR1 PRHDT and CDR2 FYEKMQ (reference sequence). The V end was cut by 1 base, the J end by 4 bases, with 10 bases between. For the CDR3, the DNA is TGTGCCAGCAGCTTAGCGCAGGCGGGCACCGGGGAGCTGTTTTTT. Protein sequence: CASSLAQAGTGELFF.

V usage is TRBV28 and J usage is TRBJ1-5; D might be TRBD1 (5 bases). The CDR3 contains 11 residues. Germline values: CDR1 MDHEN, CDR2 SYDVKM. V was pared by 5 bases and J by 9 bases, with 8 bases between. In DNA form, the CDR3 reads TGTGCCAGCAGTCCCGGGGGGCCCCAGCATTTT. This translates into CASSPGGPQHF.

This clone was counted a single time. The chain combines TRBV7-9 with TRBJ2-5, with 8 positions matching TRBD1. The germline V gene encodes CDR1 SEHNR and CDR2 FQNEAQ (reference sequence). The CDR3 spans 15 residues. Trimming took 5 bases from V and 3 from J; bases not matched to a gene: 8. CDR3 coding DNA: TGTGCCAGCAGCCACACACAGGGGGGAAAAGAGACCCAGTACTTC. Translated, it gives CASSHTQGGKETQYF.

This clone was detected a few times. The chain employs TRBV18 and TRBJ2-1; possible D gene TRBD1, 5 bases. The germline V gene has CDR1 KGHSH and CDR2 LQKENI. V was clipped by 3 bases and J by 5 bases, with 14 bases between them. The CDR3 loop spans 15 amino acids. The CDR3 is CASSPDRQGDNEQFF. The CDR3 coding sequence is TGTGCCAGCTCACCGGATCGGCAGGGTGACAATGAGCAGTTCTTC.

The CDR3 is CASSLSTGGVSPLHF. The CDR3 DNA sequence: TGTGCCAGCAGTCTCTCAACAGGGGGCGTTTCACCCCTCCACTTT. The rearrangement links TRBV28 to TRBJ1-6; 9 bases map to TRBD1. Germline trimming cut 5 bases from V and 9 bases from J; bases unmatched to any gene: 8. Germline lookup yields CDR1 MDHEN and CDR2 SYDVKM. The CDR3 is 15 amino acids.

CDR3 bases: TGTGCCAGCAGCGTGACAGGAGGATCCTACAATGAGCAGTTCTTC. It is translated as CASSVTGGSYNEQFF. The J gene is TRBJ2-1, the V gene TRBV5-6, with D possibly TRBD1 on 6 matching bases. Trimming stripped 4 bases from V and 1 base from J, with 12 bases between. The CDR3 runs 15 residues. Germline CDR1 is SGHDT and CDR2 is YYEEEE.

The CDR3 DNA reads as TGTGCCAGCAGTCAGGGCAGGGGCTATGGCTACACCTTC. Translating gives CASSQGRGYGYTF. The chain employs TRBV6-4 and TRBJ1-2; TRBD1 is a possible D gene (6 bases). Germline-derived CDR1 and CDR2 are MRHNA and SNTAGT. The CDR3 contains 13 residues. V shed 5 bases and J shed 4 bases, with 11 bases lying between them.